This T cell receptor beta chain was retrieved from a study of blood T cell repertoires in COVID-19. Study-wide context: T cells, B-cell-depleted T cells, or PBMCs supplied cDNA or gDNA.

This clone was seen a single time. Seattle participants joined during active infection and were tracked over time. Original processing methods: Researchers report that nucleated cell counts were estimated from reference gene primer amplification. The protocol was immunoSEQ multiplex PCR, while the TCRdb copy is restricted to in-frame clones and leaves out a portion. The V and J calls and clone size come from that table; D and trimming were worked out from the DNA. The sample has 160,000 or so clones, about 85% seen once. Sequenced sample: peripheral blood. This clonotype was sampled from a woman aged 45-65 years with COVID-19, enrolled during active disease.

The CDR3 region is CASSQEVRGRGYTF. CDR3 nucleotide sequence: TGTGCCAGCAGCCAAGAGGTCAGGGGTCGAGGCTACACCTTC. The V gene is TRBV3-1 (or the pseudogene TRBV3-2), the J gene TRBJ1-2; perhaps TRBD1 as D (6 bases). V shed 0 bases and J shed 8 bases, with 13 bases lying between them. The CDR3 has 14 residues. Per the germline V gene, CDR1 is LGHDT and CDR2 is YNNKEL (reference sequence).